What follows describes a single TCR beta chain. The data stem from a study of cytomegalovirus exposure and HLA in healthy donors. This CDR3 has 15 residues. Looked up from germline, CDR1 is SGHTA and CDR2 is FQGNSA. The V and J ends lost 1 base and 5 bases respectively, with 14 bases between them. Amplification used 60 Vbeta primers and 13 Jbeta primers. Generated by immunoSEQ multiplex PCR, the TCRdb table keeps only in-frame clones and is missing some. The repertoire holds 150,000 to 200,000 clones, with roughly 82% as singletons. This chain joins TRBV7-2 and TRBJ1-1; unclear D gene. This sequence originates from a man aged 40-49 years in good health and CMV-seronegative. Sequencing was done on a sample of PBMCs. DNA for the CDR3: TGTGCCAGCAGCTTAGGCTCCGCCGGAGGAACTGAAGCTTTCTTT. Translating gives CASSLGSAGGTEAFF.